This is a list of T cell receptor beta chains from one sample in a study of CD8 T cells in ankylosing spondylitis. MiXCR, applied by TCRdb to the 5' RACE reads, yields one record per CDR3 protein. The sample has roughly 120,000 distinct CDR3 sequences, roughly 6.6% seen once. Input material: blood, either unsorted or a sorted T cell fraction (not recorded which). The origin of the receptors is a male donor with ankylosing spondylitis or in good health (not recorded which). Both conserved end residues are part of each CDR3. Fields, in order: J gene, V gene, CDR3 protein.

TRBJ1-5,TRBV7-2,CASSSGQGAGNQPQHF
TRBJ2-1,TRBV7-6,CASSLGGGGLEQFF
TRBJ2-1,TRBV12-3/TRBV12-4,CASSPSTSGSESSYNEQFF
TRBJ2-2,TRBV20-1,CSATTRTSGTGELFF
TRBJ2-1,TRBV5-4,CASSLGYREQFF
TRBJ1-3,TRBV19,CASSGTGTETYSGNTIYF
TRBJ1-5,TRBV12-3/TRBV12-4,CASSFPGDPGPQHF
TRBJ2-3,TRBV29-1,CSVERQGDTQYF
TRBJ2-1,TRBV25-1,CASSGGLAGIWESSYNEQFF
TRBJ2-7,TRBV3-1,CASSPQRRALQYF
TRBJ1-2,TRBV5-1,CASSLDTRGYGYTF
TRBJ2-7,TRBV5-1,CASSLTGTGTYEQYF
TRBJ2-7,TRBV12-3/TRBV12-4,CASRTGTGPYVEQYF
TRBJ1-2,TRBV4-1,CASTTTGGSAYGYTF
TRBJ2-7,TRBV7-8,CASSPGLNYEQYF